This T cell receptor (beta chain) was observed in a study of identical twins. General study results and limits: Insertions were reduced in abundant cord blood beta clonotypes but not in memory repertoires. In monozygotic twins, models underestimated the sharing of out-of-frame TCR alpha.

TCRdb re-derived calls from the 5' RACE reads in MiXCR, one entry per CDR3 protein. The sample records 1.5 million to 2 million distinct CDR3 sequences, about 31% being singletons. This clonotype was counted a single time. Its cognate antigen is unknown. A much larger clone sits a single nucleotide away, making a read error possible. Germline V CDR1 and CDR2: SQVTM, ANQGSEA. This CDR3 spans 13 amino acids. The source material was cord blood. This receptor was taken from a newborn girl in good health. The chain employs TRBV29-1 and TRBJ1-2, with unresolved D. The CDR3 is CSAEDGQNYGYTF. CDR3 bases: TGCAGCGCTGAAGACGGGCAAAACTATGGCTACACCTTC.